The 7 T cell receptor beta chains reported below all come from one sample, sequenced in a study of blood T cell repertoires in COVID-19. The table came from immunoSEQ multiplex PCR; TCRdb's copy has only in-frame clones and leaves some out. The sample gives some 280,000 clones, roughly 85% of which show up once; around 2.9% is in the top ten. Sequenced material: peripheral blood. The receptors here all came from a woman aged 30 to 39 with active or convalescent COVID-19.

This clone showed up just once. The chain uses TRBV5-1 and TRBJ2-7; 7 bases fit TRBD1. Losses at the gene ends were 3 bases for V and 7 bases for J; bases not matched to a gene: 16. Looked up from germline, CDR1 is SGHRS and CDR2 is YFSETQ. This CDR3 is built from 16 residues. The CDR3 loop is CASSWPSDRPTGEQYF. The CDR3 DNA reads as TGCGCCAGCAGCTGGCCTTCGGACAGGCCGACGGGGGAGCAGTACTTC.

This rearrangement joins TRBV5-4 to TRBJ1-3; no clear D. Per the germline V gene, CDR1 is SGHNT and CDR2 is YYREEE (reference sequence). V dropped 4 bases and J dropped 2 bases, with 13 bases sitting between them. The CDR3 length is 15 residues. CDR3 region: CASSREGRAGNTIYF. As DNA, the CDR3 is TGTGCCAGCAGCCGGGAGGGAAGGGCTGGAAACACCATATATTTT.

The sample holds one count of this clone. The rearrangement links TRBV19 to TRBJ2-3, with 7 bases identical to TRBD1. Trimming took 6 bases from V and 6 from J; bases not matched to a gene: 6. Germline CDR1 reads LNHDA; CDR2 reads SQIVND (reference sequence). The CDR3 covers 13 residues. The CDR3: CASRDRGHDTQYF. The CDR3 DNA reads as TGTGCCAGTAGAGATAGGGGGCACGATACGCAGTATTTT.

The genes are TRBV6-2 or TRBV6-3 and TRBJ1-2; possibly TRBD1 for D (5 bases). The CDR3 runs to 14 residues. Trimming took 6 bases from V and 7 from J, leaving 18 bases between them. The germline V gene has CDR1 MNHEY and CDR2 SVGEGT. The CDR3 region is CASSVRDGGSGYTF. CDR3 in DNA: TGTGCCAGCAGCGTACGGGACGGGGGGAGTGGCTACACCTTC.

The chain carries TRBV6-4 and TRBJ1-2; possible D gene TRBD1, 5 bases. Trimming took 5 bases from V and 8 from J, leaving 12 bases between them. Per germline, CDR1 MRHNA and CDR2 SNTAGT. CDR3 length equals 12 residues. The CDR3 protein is CASSYQGGGYTF. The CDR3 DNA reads TGTGCCAGCAGTTACCAGGGAGGAGGCTACACCTTC.

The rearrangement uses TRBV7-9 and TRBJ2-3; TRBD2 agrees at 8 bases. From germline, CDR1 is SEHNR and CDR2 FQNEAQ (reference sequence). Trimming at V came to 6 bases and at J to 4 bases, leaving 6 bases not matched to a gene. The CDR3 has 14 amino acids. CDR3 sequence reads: CASRLSGGSDTQYF. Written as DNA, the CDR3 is TGTGCCAGCAGACTGAGCGGGGGTTCAGATACGCAGTATTTT.

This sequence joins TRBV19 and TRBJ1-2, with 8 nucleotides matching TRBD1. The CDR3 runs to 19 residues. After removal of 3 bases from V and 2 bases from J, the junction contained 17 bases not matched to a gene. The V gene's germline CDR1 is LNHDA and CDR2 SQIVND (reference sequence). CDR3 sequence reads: CASSIRGTGASNQNYGYTF. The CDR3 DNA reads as TGTGCCAGTAGTATCCGCGGGACAGGAGCCTCAAACCAAAACTATGGCTACACCTTC.